These 24 T cell receptor beta chains share one sample of origin, sequenced in a study of T cell responses to AZD1222 COVID-19 vaccine. Here immunoSEQ multiplex PCR was the method, and the copy in TCRdb shows in-frame clones only, minus some. The table includes about 200,000 clones, around nine tenths detected once. Sequencing used peripheral blood, obtained 28 days after the second dose of the MenACWY control vaccine. These receptors all stem from an adult who received the MenACWY meningococcal vaccine as a control.

This sequence joins TRBV7-9 and TRBJ2-7; 8 nucleotides match TRBD2. Looked up from germline, CDR1 is SEHNR and CDR2 is FQNEAQ (reference sequence). The J segment lost 2 bases and the V segment lost 5 bases, leaving 5 bases of the junction unmatched. The CDR3 is made up of 14 amino acids. CDR3 DNA sequence: TGTGCCAGCAGCCATAGCGGGACCACCTACGAGCAGTACTTC. This encodes CASSHSGTTYEQYF.

The chain's CDR3 is CASSFRRNEKLFF. The CDR3 nucleotides read TGTGCCAGCAGCTTTCGACGGAATGAAAAACTGTTTTTT. The chain employs TRBV11-3 and TRBJ1-4; no definite D call. The CDR3 spans 13 residues. Germline CDR1 reads SGHNT; CDR2 reads YENEEA. Trimming cost V 3 bases and J 5 bases, with 7 bases left between them.

The chain links TRBV6-1 to TRBJ2-5; 10 nucleotides line up with TRBD2. The CDR3 is 17 amino acids. CDR1 is MNHNS, CDR2 SASEGT, per germline. J gave up 2 bases and V 3 bases, and 9 bases lay outside the gene matches. The CDR3 protein is CASSELAGAFGQETQYF. CDR3 sequence (DNA): TGTGCCAGCAGTGAGCTAGCGGGAGCTTTCGGTCAAGAGACCCAGTACTTC.

This clone was counted a single time. The genes are TRBV28 and TRBJ1-4; the match to TRBD1 covers 7 bases. The CDR3 runs 13 residues. V lost 2 bases and J lost 6; bases outside the gene matches: 0. Germline-derived CDR1 and CDR2 are MDHEN and SYDVKM. CDR3 amino acids: CASSLQGDEKLFF. The CDR3 DNA is TGTGCCAGCAGTTTACAGGGGGATGAAAAACTGTTTTTT.

This chain connects TRBV6-5 to TRBJ1-1; tentatively, D is TRBD1 (6 bases). V lost 8 bases, J lost 0 bases, and 7 bases lay in between. Germline-derived CDR1 and CDR2 are MNHEY and SVGAGI. This CDR3 region has 12 residues. The CDR3 sequence: CASGQMNTEAFF. Written as DNA, the CDR3 is TGTGCCAGCGGACAGATGAACACTGAAGCTTTCTTT.

This chain joins TRBV24-1 and TRBJ2-6; TRBD2 matches 7 bases. Germline V lookup: CDR1 KGHDR, CDR2 SFDVKD. The CDR3 loop spans 14 amino acids. With 4 bases clipped from V and 5 bases from J, the junction kept 1 base outside the gene matches. CDR3 in amino acids: CATSDGGWANVLTF. The CDR3 DNA follows: TGTGCCACCAGTGACGGGGGGTGGGCCAACGTCCTGACTTTC.

V and J are TRBV6-6 and TRBJ2-7; D might be TRBD1 or TRBD2, each matching 5 bases. Per germline, CDR1 MNHNY and CDR2 SVGAGI (reference sequence). V was trimmed by 6 bases and J by 11 bases, leaving 26 bases between them. The CDR3 contains 15 residues. The chain's CDR3 is CASSKLGAGLAPKYF. CDR3 DNA sequence: TGTGCCAGCAGCAAACTCGGGGCAGGGTTAGCGCCAAAGTACTTC.

This chain connects TRBV11-2 to TRBJ2-4; TRBD2 aligns across 7 bases. The CDR3 is 14 residues long. Germline CDR1 is SGHAT and CDR2 is FQNNGV. The J segment lost 7 bases and the V segment lost 5 bases, leaving 8 bases of the junction unmatched. The CDR3 protein is CASSRVRDYNIQYF. The CDR3 DNA follows: TGTGCCAGCAGCCGCGTTCGGGACTATAACATTCAGTACTTC. The full variable domain, in which reference TRBV11-2 and TRBJ2-4 provide the parts outside the CDR3, is EAGVAQSPRYKIIEKRQSVAFWCNPISGHATLYWYQQILGQGPKLLIQFQNNGVVDDSQLPKDRFSAERLKGVDSTLKIQPAKLEDSAVYLCASSRVRDYNIQYFGAGTRLSVL.

The V and J genes are TRBV19 and TRBJ2-5; TRBD2 agrees at 9 bases. The CDR3 sequence is 17 residues long. V lost 3 bases, J lost 5 bases, and 13 bases stayed unmatched. Germline V CDR1 and CDR2: LNHDA, SQIVND (reference sequence). The CDR3 region is CASSILASGTRTETQYF. The CDR3 DNA reads as TGTGCCAGTAGTATCTTGGCTAGCGGGACCCGGACGGAGACCCAGTACTTC.

This clone was observed a few times. This chain links TRBV7-3 with TRBJ2-2; 8 bases line up with TRBD1. The length of the CDR3 is 16 residues. The trim removed 2 bases at V and 1 base at J, leaving 3 bases unmatched. From germline, CDR1 is SGHTA and CDR2 FQGTGA. The CDR3: CASSLYGTGNTGELFF. CDR3 DNA: TGTGCCAGCAGCTTATATGGGACAGGGAACACCGGGGAGCTGTTTTTT.

The chain couples TRBV6-5 to TRBJ1-1; D may be TRBD1 (5 bases). The V end lost 8 bases, the J end lost 3 bases, and 10 bases lay between the germline ends. Germline V gene lookup returns CDR1 MNHEY and CDR2 SVGAGI. CDR3 length: 12 amino acids. CDR3 amino acids: CASGREDTEAFF. Written as DNA, the CDR3 is TGTGCCAGCGGCAGGGAGGACACTGAAGCTTTCTTT.

J is TRBJ2-2 and V is TRBV30; 7 nucleotides agree with TRBD1. The V gene's germline CDR1 is GTSNPN and CDR2 SVGIG (reference sequence). The trim removed 1 base at V and 4 bases at J, leaving 3 bases unmatched. CDR3 length equals 14 residues. CDR3: CAWSAGQVTGELFF. Here the CDR3 DNA reads TGTGCCTGGAGTGCCGGACAGGTCACCGGGGAGCTGTTTTTT. The full variable domain, completed using reference TRBV30 and TRBJ2-2, is SQTIHQWPATLVQPVGSPLSLECTVEGTSNPNLYWYRQAAGRGLQLLFYSVGIGQISSEVPQNLSASRPQDRQFILSSKKLLLSDSGFYLCAWSAGQVTGELFFGEGSRLTVL.

The CDR3 DNA reads TGTGCCAGCAGCTCAGGTACCCAAAGCTGGGAGACCCAGTACTTC. Its protein is CASSSGTQSWETQYF. The V call is TRBV28, the J call TRBJ2-5; D gene unclear. The germline gives CDR1 MDHEN, CDR2 SYDVKM. V lost 6 bases and J lost 5, with 19 bases in between. The CDR3 extends over 15 amino acids.

The chain has TRBV4-2 and TRBJ2-1, with TRBD2 matching over 7 bases. Germline loops: CDR1 LGHNA, CDR2 YNFKEQ. The V gene end was trimmed by 4 bases and the J gene end by 2 bases; junction bases not matched to a gene: 5. The CDR3 has 15 amino acids. CDR3: CASSPRGSAYNEQFF. The CDR3 DNA reads as TGTGCCAGCAGCCCACGCGGGAGCGCCTACAATGAGCAGTTCTTC.

The CDR3 DNA sequence: TGTGCCAGCACCCCCGTCTTTTCGGTCGGCTACACCTTC. Protein sequence: CASTPVFSVGYTF. The chain employs TRBV6-2 or TRBV6-3 and TRBJ1-2; D gene ambiguous. This CDR3 contains 13 residues. Germline loops: CDR1 MNHEY, CDR2 SVGEGT. V was clipped by 7 bases and J by 8 bases, with 17 bases between them.

The V and J genes are TRBV6-5 and TRBJ1-5; possibly TRBD1 for D (6 bases). The V gene's germline CDR1 is MNHEY and CDR2 SVGAGI. Trimming left V 6 bases short and J 3 bases short, with 12 bases between. This CDR3 has 14 residues. The CDR3 DNA is TGTGCCAGCAGCCACACAGGGAACAATCAGCCCCAGCATTTT. Protein: CASSHTGNNQPQHF.

The V call is TRBV28, the J call TRBJ2-1; TRBD2 agrees at 14 bases. J was trimmed by 3 bases and V by 6 bases; bases with no gene match: 7. Germline assignment: CDR1 MDHEN and CDR2 SYDVKM. The length of the CDR3 is 17 residues. The CDR3 bases are TGTGCCAGCAGGGGGACTAGCGGGAGTTTTAACTACAATGAGCAGTTCTTC. Amino acids: CASRGTSGSFNYNEQFF. The full variable domain, its missing parts supplied by reference TRBV28 and TRBJ2-1, is DVKVTQSSRYLVKRTGEKVFLECVQDMDHENMFWYRQDPGLGLRLIYFSYDVKMKEKGDIPEGYSVSREKKERFSLILESASTNQTSMYLCASRGTSGSFNYNEQFFGPGTRLTVL.

A remark on this clone: One end of the junction is discordant with germline, which a read error may explain. The chain is built from TRBV5-8 and TRBJ1-3; D is unclear. The CDR3 is 15 residues long. Germline CDR1 and CDR2: SGHTS and YDEGEE. The DNA for the CDR3 is TGTGCCAGCACCTTGTGGGTCATCTCTGGAAACACCATATATTTT. Its translation: CASTLWVISGNTIYF.

The CDR3: CAISDPSRGDTGELFF. The CDR3 DNA is TGTGCCATCAGTGACCCGTCGAGGGGGGACACCGGGGAGCTGTTTTTT. The chain recombines TRBV10-3 with TRBJ2-2; tentatively, D is TRBD1 or TRBD2 (6 bases each). Germline values: CDR1 ENHRY, CDR2 SYGVKD. Deletions cut 3 bases from V and 3 bases from J, with 14 bases between. The CDR3 is 16 residues long.

The CDR3 DNA is TGTGCCAGTAGTATTGAGACATCTTGGTCCTACAATGAGCAGTTCTTC. Protein product: CASSIETSWSYNEQFF. The chain combines TRBV19 with TRBJ2-1; D gene uncertain. CDR3 length: 16 amino acids. Germline V CDR1 and CDR2: LNHDA, SQIVND (reference sequence). V lost 3 bases and J 1 base, leaving 13 bases between the germline ends. Full variable domain (missing parts from reference TRBV19 and TRBJ2-1): DGGITQSPKYLFRKEGQNVTLSCEQNLNHDAMYWYRQDPGQGLRLIYYSQIVNDFQKGDIAEGYSVSREKKESFPLTVTSAQKNPTAFYLCASSIETSWSYNEQFFGPGTRLTVL.

This chain uses TRBV5-1 with TRBJ1-1; D is perhaps TRBD1 (5 bases). Germline V gives CDR1 SGHRS, CDR2 YFSETQ. The CDR3 consists of 16 residues. Trimming removed 0 bases from V and 3 bases from J, with 15 bases in between. In DNA form, the CDR3 reads TGCGCCAGCAGCTTGGAGGGGACCCCGCGCGACACTGAAGCTTTCTTT. Its protein product is CASSLEGTPRDTEAFF.

This sequence joins TRBV6-5 and TRBJ2-7, with a weak D call TRBD2 (5 bases). V dropped 8 bases and J dropped 0 bases, with 11 bases sitting between them. The germline CDR1 and CDR2 sequences are MNHEY and SVGAGI. CDR3 length: 13 amino acids. The CDR3 DNA reads as TGTGCCAGCTACGGGATAAACTCCTACGAGCAGTACTTC. Protein product: CASYGINSYEQYF.

The count of this clone is one. The CDR3 region has the DNA TGTGCCAGCAGCTTAGATGCGCCGGGGGAGCAGTACTTC. It is translated as CASSLDAPGEQYF. V usage is TRBV7-9 and J usage is TRBJ2-7; TRBD2 might be the D (5 bases). The germline gives CDR1 SEHNR, CDR2 FQNEAQ (reference sequence). Deletions cut 1 base from V and 7 bases from J, with 11 bases between. This CDR3 is built from 13 residues.

The chain couples TRBV27 to TRBJ2-1; 10 bases align to TRBD2. Unmatched junction bases numbered 5, after V lost 5 bases and J lost 4 bases. The germline CDR1 and CDR2 sequences are MNHEY and SMNVEV (reference sequence). The CDR3 sequence is 15 residues long. Here the CDR3 reads CASSKLAGAYNEQFF. In nucleotides, the CDR3 is TGTGCCAGCAGTAAGCTAGCGGGAGCTTACAATGAGCAGTTCTTC.